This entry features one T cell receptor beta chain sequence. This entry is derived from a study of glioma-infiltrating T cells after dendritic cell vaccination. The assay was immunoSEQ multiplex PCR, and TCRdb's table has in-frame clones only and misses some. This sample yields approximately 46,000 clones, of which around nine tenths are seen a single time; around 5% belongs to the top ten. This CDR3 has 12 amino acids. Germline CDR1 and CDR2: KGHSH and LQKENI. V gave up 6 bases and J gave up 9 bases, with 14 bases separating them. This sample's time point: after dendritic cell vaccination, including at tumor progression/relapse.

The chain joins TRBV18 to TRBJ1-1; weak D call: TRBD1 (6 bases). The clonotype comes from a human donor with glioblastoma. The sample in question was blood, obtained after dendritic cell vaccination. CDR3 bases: TGTGCCAGCTCGGACGACAGGCTGCAAGCTTTCTTT. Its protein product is CASSDDRLQAFF.